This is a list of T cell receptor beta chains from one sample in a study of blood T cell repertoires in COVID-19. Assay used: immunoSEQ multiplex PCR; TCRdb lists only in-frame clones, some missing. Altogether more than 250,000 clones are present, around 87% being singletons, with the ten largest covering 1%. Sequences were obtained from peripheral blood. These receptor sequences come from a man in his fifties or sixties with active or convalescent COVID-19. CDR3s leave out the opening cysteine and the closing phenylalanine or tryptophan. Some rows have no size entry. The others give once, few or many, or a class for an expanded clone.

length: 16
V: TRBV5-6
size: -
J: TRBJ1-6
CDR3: ASSLFRDRSSYNSPLH

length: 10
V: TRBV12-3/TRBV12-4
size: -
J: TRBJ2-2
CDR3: ASIEGTGELF

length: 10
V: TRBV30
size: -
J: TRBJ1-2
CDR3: AWPSGQGGYT

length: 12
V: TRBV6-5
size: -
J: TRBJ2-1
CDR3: ASRGGRINNEQF

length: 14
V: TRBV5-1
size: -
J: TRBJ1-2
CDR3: ASSLEAGENRYGYT

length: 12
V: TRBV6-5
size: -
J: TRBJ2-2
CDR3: ASSYQLASGELF

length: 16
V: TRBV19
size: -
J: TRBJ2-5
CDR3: ASSLQSTGGTQQETQY

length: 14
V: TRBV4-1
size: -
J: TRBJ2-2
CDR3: ASSQVADRVPGELF

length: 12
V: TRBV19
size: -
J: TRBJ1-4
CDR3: ASSIGDRDEKLF

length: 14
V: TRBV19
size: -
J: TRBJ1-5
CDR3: ASSTRMTGDNQPQH

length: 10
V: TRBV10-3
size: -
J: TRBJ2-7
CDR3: AIGTASYEQY

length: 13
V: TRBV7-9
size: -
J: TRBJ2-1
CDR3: ASSLYRGSYNEQF

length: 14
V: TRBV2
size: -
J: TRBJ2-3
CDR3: ASSSWTSVSTDTQY

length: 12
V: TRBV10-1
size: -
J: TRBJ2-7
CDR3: ASSEWDRGHEQY

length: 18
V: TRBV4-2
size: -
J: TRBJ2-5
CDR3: ASSQAGTSGGSSVGETQY

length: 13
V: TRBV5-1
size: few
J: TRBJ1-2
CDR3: ASSRGDRGDYGYT

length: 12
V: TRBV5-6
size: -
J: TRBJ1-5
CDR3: ASSLSGANQPQH

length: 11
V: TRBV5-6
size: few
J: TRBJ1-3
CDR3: ASSSSSGNTIY

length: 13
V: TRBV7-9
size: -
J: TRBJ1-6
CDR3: ASSMRSSYNSPLH

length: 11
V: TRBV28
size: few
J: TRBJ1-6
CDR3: ASSLSISLGLS

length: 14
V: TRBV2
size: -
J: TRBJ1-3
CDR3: ASRTDRFSSGNTIY

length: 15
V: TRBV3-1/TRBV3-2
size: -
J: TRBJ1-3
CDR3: ASSHGGKRASGNTIY

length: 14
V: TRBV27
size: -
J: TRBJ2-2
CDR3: ASSFVEGLNTGELF

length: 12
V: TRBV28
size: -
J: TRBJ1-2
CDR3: ASNSPRGDYGYT

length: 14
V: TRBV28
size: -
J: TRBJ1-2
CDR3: ASSGDPSGTAGGYT

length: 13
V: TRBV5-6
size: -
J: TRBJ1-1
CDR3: ASSLAGQQDTEAF

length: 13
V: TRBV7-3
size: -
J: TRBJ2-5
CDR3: ASSPGGRAEETQY

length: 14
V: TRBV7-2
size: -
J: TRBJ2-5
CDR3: ASRPWGEATLETQY

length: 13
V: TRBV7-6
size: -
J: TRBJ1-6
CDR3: ASSFGTGRSSPLH

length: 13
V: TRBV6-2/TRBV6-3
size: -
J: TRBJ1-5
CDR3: ASSYGRGSRQPQH

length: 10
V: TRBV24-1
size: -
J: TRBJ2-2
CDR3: ATGQGPGELF

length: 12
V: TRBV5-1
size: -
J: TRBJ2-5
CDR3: ASSQTTGTETQY

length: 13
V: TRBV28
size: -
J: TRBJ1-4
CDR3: ASSLNRGPDEKLF

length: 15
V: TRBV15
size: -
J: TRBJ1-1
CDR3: ATSRDPSLTGGSEAF

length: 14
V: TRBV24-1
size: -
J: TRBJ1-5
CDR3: ATSDGGTGWGQPQH

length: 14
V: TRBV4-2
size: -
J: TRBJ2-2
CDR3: ASSQGLMTGTGELF

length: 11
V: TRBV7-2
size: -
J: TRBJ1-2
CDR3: ASRGTDAYGYT

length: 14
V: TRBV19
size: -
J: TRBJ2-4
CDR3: ASSRRTGGAKNIQY

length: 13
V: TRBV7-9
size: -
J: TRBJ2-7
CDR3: ASSAQGSGLSEQY

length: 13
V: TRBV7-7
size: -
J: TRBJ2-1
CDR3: ASSLVGSEGDEQF

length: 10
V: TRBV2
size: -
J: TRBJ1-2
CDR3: ASSEQLLGYT

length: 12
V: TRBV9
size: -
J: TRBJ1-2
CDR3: ASSATGGSYGYT

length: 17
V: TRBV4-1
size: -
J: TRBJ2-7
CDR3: ASSQFSGSGWRFGNEQY

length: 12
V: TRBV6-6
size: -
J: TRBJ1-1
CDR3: ASSLSGEGTEAF

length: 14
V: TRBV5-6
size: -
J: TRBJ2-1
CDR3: ASSLTGMGMGYEQF

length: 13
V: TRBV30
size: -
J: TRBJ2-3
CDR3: AWSGLAGVADTQY

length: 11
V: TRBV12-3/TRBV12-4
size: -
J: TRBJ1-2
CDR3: ASRPLDNYGYT

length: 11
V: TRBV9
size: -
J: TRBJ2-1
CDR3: ASSVEVAGEQF

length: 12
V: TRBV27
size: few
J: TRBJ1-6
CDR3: ASSPDRAWSPLH

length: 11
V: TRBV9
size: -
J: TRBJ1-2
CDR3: ASSPNEGYGYT

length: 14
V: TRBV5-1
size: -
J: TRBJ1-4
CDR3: ASSRDRGGTNEKLF

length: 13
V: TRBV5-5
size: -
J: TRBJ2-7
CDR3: ASSLSDPGAYEQY